Sequencing of this T cell receptor (beta chain) was carried out in a study of CD8 T cells in Susac syndrome. Points from the study as a whole: The CD4+ T cell repertoires in Susac syndrome were not clonally expanded.

On this clonotype itself: Its specificity is not known.

Random hexamers were used to reverse transcribe the RNA input (about 0.5 to 1 ug). MiXCR, run by TCRdb on the immunoSEQ multiplex PCR reads, gives a single entry per CDR3 protein. The data hold around 170,000 distinct CDR3 sequences, with approximately 95% observed a single time. The germline V gene has CDR1 MNHEY and CDR2 SMNVEV (reference sequence). The V gene lost 7 bases and the J gene lost 0 bases, with 21 bases spanning the gap. CDR3 length: 18 amino acids. The TCR originated in a human donor with Susac syndrome. The chain carries TRBV27 and TRBJ2-2; tentatively, D is TRBD1 (5 bases). The material sequenced was CD4+ T cells from PBMCs. The CDR3 DNA reads as TGTGCCAGCATCCCCGGAATGGGGCTTTCCACGAACACCGGGGAGCTGTTTTTT. As protein: CASIPGMGLSTNTGELFF.